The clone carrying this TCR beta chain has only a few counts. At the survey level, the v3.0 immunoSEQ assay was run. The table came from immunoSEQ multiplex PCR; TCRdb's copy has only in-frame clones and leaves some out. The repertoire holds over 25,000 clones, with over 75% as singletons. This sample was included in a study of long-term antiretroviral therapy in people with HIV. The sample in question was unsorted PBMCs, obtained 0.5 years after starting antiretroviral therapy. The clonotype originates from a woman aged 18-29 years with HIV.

As DNA, the CDR3 is TGTGCCAGCAGTCGGGATCACAATGAGCAGTTCTTC. It is translated as CASSRDHNEQFF. The chain has TRBV13 and TRBJ2-1; perhaps TRBD2 as D (5 bases). The CDR3 has 12 residues. The germline V gene has CDR1 PRHDT and CDR2 FYEKMQ (reference sequence). The germline V and J ends were trimmed by 6 bases and 5 bases, with 8 bases remaining between them.